A selection of T cell receptor beta chains follows, all from one sample in a study of vaccination and CD4 T cells after COVID-19. What these receptors recognize is not known. TCRdb reprocessed the PCR reads with MiXCR, giving one entry per CDR3 protein. The data show over 14,000 distinct CDR3 sequences, approximately 53% seen once. The sequenced material came from CD4+ T cells from blood, cultured in vitro. All receptors derive from a human donor who had recovered from COVID-19. Each CDR3 is given with its conserved first and last residue. D genes are given only for firm matches. Expanded clones are given a class, and other clones once, few, many or no size at all.

j_call cdr3_length clone_size v_call d_call cdr3_nt cdr3_aa
TRBJ2-7 13 - TRBV24-1 TRBD1 TGTGCCACCAGCGCGACAGGGTCCTACGAGCAGTACTTC CATSATGSYEQYF
TRBJ2-7 14 - TRBV27 - TGTGCCAGCAGTTTACGTGACAAACCTTACGAGCAGTACTTC CASSLRDKPYEQYF
TRBJ1-1 18 few TRBV27 TRBD1 TGTGCCAGCAGTACCTCTCCGGGACAGGGGGGTGAGGGTACTGAAGCTTTCTTT CASSTSPGQGGEGTEAFF
TRBJ1-3 14 - TRBV7-9 - TGTGCCAGCAGCTTAGGGAACTCTGGAAACACCATATATTTT CASSLGNSGNTIYF
TRBJ2-5 18 - TRBV7-8 TRBD2 TGTGCCAGCAGCTTAACCGAATCTAGCGGGGGGGCCGCTGAGACCCAGTACTTC CASSLTESSGGAAETQYF
TRBJ1-5 14 - TRBV20-1 - TGCAGTGCTTACGTCGCGGACCTAAATCAGCCCCAGCATTTT CSAYVADLNQPQHF
TRBJ2-1 13 few TRBV20-1 TRBD2 TGCAGCTTGCTAAGCGGGAGGGTCGGTCAGCAGTTCTTC CSLLSGRVGQQFF
TRBJ1-1 13 - TRBV29-1 - TGCAGCGTTGGTGGGTCAGTGAACACTGAAGCTTTCTTT CSVGGSVNTEAFF
TRBJ1-2 15 few TRBV28 - TGTGCCAGCATTAAAACCAGGGGCGCGATCTATGGCTACACCTTC CASIKTRGAIYGYTF
TRBJ2-2 14 - TRBV19 - TGTGCCAGTAGTTTCGGACAGTCCACCGGGGAGCTGTTTTTT CASSFGQSTGELFF
TRBJ2-1 17 few TRBV6-2/TRBV6-3 TRBD2 TGTGCCAGCAGTTACCGAACTCCAGCGGGAGTTATAAATGAGCAGTTCTTC CASSYRTPAGVINEQFF
TRBJ2-3 15 - TRBV28 TRBD1 TGTGCCAGCAGTGTCCTAACAGGGGGCACAGATACGCAGTATTTT CASSVLTGGTDTQYF
TRBJ2-5 14 - TRBV20-1 TRBD2 TGCAGTGCTAGAGGTCCTAGCGGCCAAGAGACCCAGTACTTC CSARGPSGQETQYF
TRBJ1-5 13 once TRBV2 - TGTGCCAGCAGCTTCAGTTGGAATCAGCCCCAGCATTTT CASSFSWNQPQHF
TRBJ2-7 13 - TRBV6-2/TRBV6-3 - TGTGCCAGCAGTTACTCGTTCCCACCGGGGCAGTACTTC CASSYSFPPGQYF
TRBJ2-3 13 - TRBV10-1 - TGCGCCAGCAGTCCACAGGGAACAGATACGCAGTATTTT CASSPQGTDTQYF
TRBJ1-1 12 - TRBV28 - TGTGCCAGCAGTTTATGGAACGCTGAAGCTTTCTTT CASSLWNAEAFF
TRBJ2-3 15 few TRBV10-3 - TGTGCCATCAGTGTTGTCGGGGGAAACACAGATACGCAGTATTTT CAISVVGGNTDTQYF
TRBJ2-2 13 - TRBV11-3 - TGTGCCAGCCGTCAGACCCGGACCGGGGAGCTGTTTTTT CASRQTRTGELFF
TRBJ2-5 11 - TRBV29-1 - TGCAGCGTAACAAAACAAGAGACCCAGTACTTC CSVTKQETQYF
TRBJ2-3 16 - TRBV19 TRBD2 TGTGCCAGTAGTATCAGGCTAGCGGCACACTTTGATACGCAGTATTTT CASSIRLAAHFDTQYF
TRBJ2-3 13 - TRBV7-9 - TGTGCCAGCAGCTTGCAGGGTACAGATACGCAGTATTTT CASSLQGTDTQYF
TRBJ2-7 14 - TRBV19 - TGTGCCAGTAGTATCTCGGGGATCGATTACGAGCAGTACTTC CASSISGIDYEQYF
TRBJ2-1 16 - TRBV6-2/TRBV6-3 TRBD2 TGTGCCAGCAGTGAGCCCAGGACTAGCGGGGGAAATGAGCAGTTCTTC CASSEPRTSGGNEQFF
TRBJ2-7 14 - TRBV2 TRBD2 TGTGCCAGCCAGGAAGGGGAGGGACCCTACGAGCAGTACTTC CASQEGEGPYEQYF
TRBJ2-7 14 - TRBV7-8 - TGTGCCAGCAGCTTCCTTGGGGGCGCCTACGAGCAGTACTTC CASSFLGGAYEQYF
TRBJ1-5 15 few TRBV7-8 TRBD1 TGTGCCAGCAGCTCCCGGACAGGAGTCGGTCAGCCCCAGCATTTT CASSSRTGVGQPQHF
TRBJ2-7 17 - TRBV6-2/TRBV6-3 - TGTGCCAGCAGTCAGACCCATAGCGGGAAACAGGGGTACGAGCAGTACTTC CASSQTHSGKQGYEQYF
TRBJ1-6 15 few TRBV20-1 TRBD1 TGCAGTGCTGCCCTAGGGACAGCGACCAATTCACCCCTCCACTTT CSAALGTATNSPLHF
TRBJ2-3 13 - TRBV7-3 - TGTGCCAGCAGCAGCGATAGCACAGATACGCAGTATTTT CASSSDSTDTQYF
TRBJ2-6 15 - TRBV12-3/TRBV12-4 - TGTGCCAGCAGTCAAAGGGGCTCTGGGGCCAACGTCCTGACTTTC CASSQRGSGANVLTF
TRBJ2-4 13 few TRBV20-1 - TGCAGTGCTAGGATCTACCTTGGAAACATTCAGTACTTC CSARIYLGNIQYF
TRBJ1-5 14 few TRBV10-3 - TGTGCCATCAGCACGACATGGAGCAATCAGCCCCAGCATTTT CAISTTWSNQPQHF
TRBJ1-2 13 few TRBV11-3 TRBD1 TGTGCCAGCAGCGGCCGACAGGGTTATGGCTACACCTTC CASSGRQGYGYTF
TRBJ1-6 17 - TRBV6-5 - TGTGCCAGCAGTTACCGGGAGCGGGGAGTATCCAGGTCACCCCTCCACTTT CASSYRERGVSRSPLHF
TRBJ2-2 15 - TRBV2 - TGTGCCAGCAGTGAAGGAGCTCTTAGGACCGGGGAGCTGTTTTTT CASSEGALRTGELFF
TRBJ2-6 16 - TRBV5-1 - TGCGCCAGCAGCCTGGTTGGGACCTCTGGGGCCAACGTCCTGACTTTC CASSLVGTSGANVLTF
TRBJ2-3 15 few TRBV4-1 - TGCGCCAGCAGCCAGGGAGCGCGGATCACAGATACGCAGTATTTT CASSQGARITDTQYF
TRBJ1-5 14 few TRBV19 - TGTGCCAGTAGGAAGACAGATCTAAGTCAGCCCCAGCATTTT CASRKTDLSQPQHF
TRBJ1-5 12 - TRBV12-5 - TGTGCTAGTGGTTTCATCAATCAGCCCCAGCATTTT CASGFINQPQHF
TRBJ2-4 14 - TRBV19 - TGTGCCAGTAGTAGAATGAGGGCCGAGAACATTCAGTACTTC CASSRMRAENIQYF
TRBJ2-7 14 few TRBV7-2 TRBD1 TGCGCCAGCAGCCAAGGACAGGGTACCTACGAGCAGTACTTC CASSQGQGTYEQYF
TRBJ2-3 17 large TRBV10-1 TRBD2 TGCGCCAGCAGTGACATCGGACTAGCGGGAGACACAGATACGCAGTATTTT CASSDIGLAGDTDTQYF
TRBJ2-1 16 - TRBV27 TRBD2 TGTGCCAGCAGTTTATTACTAGCGGAGGACTACAATGAGCAGTTCTTC CASSLLLAEDYNEQFF
TRBJ2-7 15 - TRBV20-1 TRBD2 TGCAGTGCTAGAGTAGCGGGACTAGCGGGCTACGAGCAGTACTTC CSARVAGLAGYEQYF
TRBJ2-1 18 few TRBV11-2 - TGTGCCAGCAGCTTTACAGGGGAGGTGACCCCCCAGGGCAATGAGCAGTTCTTC CASSFTGEVTPQGNEQFF
TRBJ2-7 16 - TRBV7-2 - TGTGCCAGCAGCTTAGCCTCTCGCGCCGGCGCTTACGAGCAGTACTTC CASSLASRAGAYEQYF
TRBJ2-1 13 - TRBV20-1 TRBD2 TGCAGTGCTAGTAGCGGGGGGGCTCGGAGGAAGTTCTTC CSASSGGARRKFF
TRBJ2-3 18 - TRBV6-5 TRBD2 TGTGCCAGCAGTTACGACTATAATAGCGGGAGTGTCACAGATACGCAGTATTTT CASSYDYNSGSVTDTQYF
TRBJ1-2 16 few TRBV15 - TGTGCCACCAGCCCCCGGTTGGCAGGGACTAACTATGGCTACACCTTC CATSPRLAGTNYGYTF
TRBJ2-1 14 - TRBV2 TRBD1 TGTGCCAGCAATAACCGGGACAGGGACAGTGAGCAGTTCTTC CASNNRDRDSEQFF
TRBJ2-7 13 once TRBV11-1 - TGTGCCAGCAGCCCCCGGAGCTCCTACGAGCAGTACTTC CASSPRSSYEQYF
TRBJ1-1 13 - TRBV20-1 TRBD1 TGCAGTGCTAGGACAGGGGGGGGGACTGAAGCTTTCTTT CSARTGGGTEAFF
TRBJ2-2 16 few TRBV5-1 TRBD1 TGCGCCAGCAGCTGGCGGCAGGGGGCGGCCACCGGGGAGCTGTTTTTT CASSWRQGAATGELFF
TRBJ2-2 13 - TRBV20-1 TRBD1 TGCAGTGCACGGGACAGAGAGGCCGGGGAGCTGTTTTTT CSARDREAGELFF